This T cell receptor beta chain comes out of a study of regulatory T cells in long-lasting Graves disease. iRepertoire HTBI primers and Arm-PCR of CDR3 regions built TCR beta libraries. TCRdb ran MiXCR on the multiplex PCR reads and lists one entry per CDR3 protein. The top ten hold approximately 7.8% of the sample, which has around 420,000 distinct CDR3 sequences, over 14% seen once. Sample time point: newly diagnosed GD, antithyroid drugs for less than 3 months. The TCR library was prepared using RNA isolated from PBMCs. This clonotype was seen a handful of times. These data are also associated with another study on T cells in Graves' hyperthyroidism and ophthalmopathy.

Sequencing was performed on peripheral blood mononuclear cells (PBMCs), taken at new diagnosis, from a patient treated with antithyroid drugs. The clonotype originates from a woman aged 40 to 50 with Graves disease.

CDR3 in amino acids: CASAPAGGYEQYF. The DNA for the CDR3 is TGTGCCAGCGCCCCGGCGGGTGGCTACGAGCAGTACTTC. The chain uses TRBV19 and TRBJ2-7; TRBD2 might be the D (5 bases). CDR3 size: 13 residues. V was trimmed by 9 bases and J by 3 bases, leaving 15 bases between them. The germline V gene encodes CDR1 LNHDA and CDR2 SQIVND (reference sequence).